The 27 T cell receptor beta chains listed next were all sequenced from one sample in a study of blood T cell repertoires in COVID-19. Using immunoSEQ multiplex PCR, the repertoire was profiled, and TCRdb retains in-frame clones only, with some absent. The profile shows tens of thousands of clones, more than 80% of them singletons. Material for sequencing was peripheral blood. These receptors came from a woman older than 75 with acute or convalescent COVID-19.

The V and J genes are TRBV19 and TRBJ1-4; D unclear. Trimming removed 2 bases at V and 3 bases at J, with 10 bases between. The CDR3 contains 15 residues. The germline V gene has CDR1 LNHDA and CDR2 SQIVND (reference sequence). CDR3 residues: CASSISGNPNEKLFF. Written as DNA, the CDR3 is TGTGCCAGTAGTATAAGCGGGAACCCTAATGAAAAACTGTTTTTT.

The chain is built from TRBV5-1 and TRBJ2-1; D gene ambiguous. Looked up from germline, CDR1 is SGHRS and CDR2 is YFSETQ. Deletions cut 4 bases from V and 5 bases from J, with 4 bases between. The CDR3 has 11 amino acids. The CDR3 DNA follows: TGCGCCAGCAGCCCCGACAATGAGCAGTTCTTC. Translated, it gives CASSPDNEQFF.

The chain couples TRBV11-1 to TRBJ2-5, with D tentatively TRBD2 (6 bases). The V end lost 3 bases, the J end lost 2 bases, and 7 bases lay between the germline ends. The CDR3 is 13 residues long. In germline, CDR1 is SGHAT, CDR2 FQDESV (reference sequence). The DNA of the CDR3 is TGTGCCAGCAGCTTGACTAGACAAGAGACCCAGTACTTC. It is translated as CASSLTRQETQYF.

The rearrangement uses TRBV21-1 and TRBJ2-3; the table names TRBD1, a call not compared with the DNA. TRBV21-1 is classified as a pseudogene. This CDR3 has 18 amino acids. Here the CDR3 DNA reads TGTGCCAGCAGCAAAGAGGGTTTTCCTGCGGACAGGGAATATACGCAGTATTTT. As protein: CASSKEGFPADREYTQYF.

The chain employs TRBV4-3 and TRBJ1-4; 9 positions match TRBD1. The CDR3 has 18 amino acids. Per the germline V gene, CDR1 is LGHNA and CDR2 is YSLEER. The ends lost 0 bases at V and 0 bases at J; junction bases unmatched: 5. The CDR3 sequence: CASSQDGQGPATNEKLFF. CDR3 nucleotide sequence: TGCGCCAGCAGCCAAGACGGACAGGGGCCTGCAACTAATGAAAAACTGTTTTTT.

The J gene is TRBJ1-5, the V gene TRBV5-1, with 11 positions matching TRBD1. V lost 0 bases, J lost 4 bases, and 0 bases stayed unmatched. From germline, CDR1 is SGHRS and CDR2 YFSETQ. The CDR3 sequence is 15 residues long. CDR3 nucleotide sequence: TGCGCCAGCAGCTTGGGGGACAGGGGGAATCAGCCCCAGCATTTT. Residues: CASSLGDRGNQPQHF.

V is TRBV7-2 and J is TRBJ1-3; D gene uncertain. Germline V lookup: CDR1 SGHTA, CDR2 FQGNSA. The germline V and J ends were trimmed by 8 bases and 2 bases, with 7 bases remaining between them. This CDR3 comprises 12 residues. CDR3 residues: CASRGPGNTIYF. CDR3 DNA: TGTGCCAGCCGCGGCCCTGGAAACACCATATATTTT.

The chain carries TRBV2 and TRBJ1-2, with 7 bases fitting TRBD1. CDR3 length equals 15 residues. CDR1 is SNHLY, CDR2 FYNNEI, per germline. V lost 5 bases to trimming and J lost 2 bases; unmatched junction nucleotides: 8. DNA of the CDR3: TGTGCCAGCAGTTCAGGGACAGCATTAAACTATGGCTACACCTTC. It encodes CASSSGTALNYGYTF.

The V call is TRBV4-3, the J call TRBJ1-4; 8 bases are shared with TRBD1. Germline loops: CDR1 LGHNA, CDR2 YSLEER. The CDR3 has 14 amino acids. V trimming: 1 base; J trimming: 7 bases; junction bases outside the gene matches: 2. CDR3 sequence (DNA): TGCGCCAGCAGCCAAGGACAGGGGTCTGAAAAACTGTTTTTT. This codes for CASSQGQGSEKLFF.

The CDR3 loop is CSAPGQGFDEQFF. The CDR3 nucleotides are TGCAGCGCTCCGGGACAGGGGTTCGATGAGCAGTTCTTC. This chain uses TRBV29-1 with TRBJ2-1; 10 bases are shared with TRBD1. With V trimmed by 7 bases and J by 8 bases, 8 bases remained unmatched. Looked up from germline, CDR1 is SQVTM and CDR2 is ANQGSEA. This CDR3 has 13 amino acids.

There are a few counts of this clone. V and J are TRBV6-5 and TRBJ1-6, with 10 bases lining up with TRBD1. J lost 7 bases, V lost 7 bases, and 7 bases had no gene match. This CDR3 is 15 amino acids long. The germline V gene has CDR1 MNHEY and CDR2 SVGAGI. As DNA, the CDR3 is TGTGCCAGCACCGGGACAGGGGCGGGGAATTCACCCCTCCACTTT. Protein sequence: CASTGTGAGNSPLHF.

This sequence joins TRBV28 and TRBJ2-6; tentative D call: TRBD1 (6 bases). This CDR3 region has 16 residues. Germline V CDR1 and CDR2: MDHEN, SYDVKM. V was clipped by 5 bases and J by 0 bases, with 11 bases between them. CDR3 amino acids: CASSQDRASGANVLTF. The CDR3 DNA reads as TGTGCCAGCAGTCAGGACAGAGCCTCTGGGGCCAACGTCCTGACTTTC.

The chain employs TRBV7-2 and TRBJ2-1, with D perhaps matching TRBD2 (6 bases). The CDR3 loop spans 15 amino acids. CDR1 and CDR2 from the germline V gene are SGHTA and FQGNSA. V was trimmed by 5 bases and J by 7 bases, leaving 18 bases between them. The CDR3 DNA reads TGTGCCAGCAGCCCCCCTCCGCGTGGAGGGAATGAGCAGTTCTTC. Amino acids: CASSPPPRGGNEQFF.

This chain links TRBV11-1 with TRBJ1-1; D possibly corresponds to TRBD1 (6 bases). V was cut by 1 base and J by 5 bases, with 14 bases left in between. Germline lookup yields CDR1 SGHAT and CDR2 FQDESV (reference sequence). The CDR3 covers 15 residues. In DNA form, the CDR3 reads TGTGCCAGCAGCTTAGGCTCAGGGGCATGGACTGAAGCTTTCTTT. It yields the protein CASSLGSGAWTEAFF.

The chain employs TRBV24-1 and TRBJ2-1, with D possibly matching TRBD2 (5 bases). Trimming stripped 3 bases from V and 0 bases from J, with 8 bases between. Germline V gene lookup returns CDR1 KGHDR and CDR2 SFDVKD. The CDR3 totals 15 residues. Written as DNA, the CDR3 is TGTGCCACCAGTGATCGGGGTTTCTCCTACAATGAGCAGTTCTTC. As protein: CATSDRGFSYNEQFF.

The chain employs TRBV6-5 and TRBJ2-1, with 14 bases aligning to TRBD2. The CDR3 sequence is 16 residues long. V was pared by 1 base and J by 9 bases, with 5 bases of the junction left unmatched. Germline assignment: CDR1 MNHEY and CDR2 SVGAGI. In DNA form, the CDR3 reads TGTGCCAGCAGTTACTTGGGACTAGCGGGAGTGGGTGAGCAGTTCTTC. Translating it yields CASSYLGLAGVGEQFF.

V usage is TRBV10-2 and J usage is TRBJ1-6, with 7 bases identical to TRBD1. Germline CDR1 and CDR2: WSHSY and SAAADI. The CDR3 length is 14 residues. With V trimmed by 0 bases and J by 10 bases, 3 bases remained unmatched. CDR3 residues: CASSESGGGSPLHF. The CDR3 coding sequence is TGCGCCAGCAGTGAGTCAGGGGGCGGATCACCCCTCCACTTT.

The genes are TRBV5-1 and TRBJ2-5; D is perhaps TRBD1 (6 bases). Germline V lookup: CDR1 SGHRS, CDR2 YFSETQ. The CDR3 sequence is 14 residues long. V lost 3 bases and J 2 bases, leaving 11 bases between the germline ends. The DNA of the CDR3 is TGCGCCAGCAGCTCAGGACAGATTCAAGAGACCCAGTACTTC. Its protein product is CASSSGQIQETQYF.

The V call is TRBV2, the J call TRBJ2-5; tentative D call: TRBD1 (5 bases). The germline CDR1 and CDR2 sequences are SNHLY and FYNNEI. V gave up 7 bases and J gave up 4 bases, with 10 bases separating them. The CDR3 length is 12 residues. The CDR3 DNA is TGTGCCAGCAATCAGGGTGGAGAGACCCAGTACTTC. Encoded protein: CASNQGGETQYF.

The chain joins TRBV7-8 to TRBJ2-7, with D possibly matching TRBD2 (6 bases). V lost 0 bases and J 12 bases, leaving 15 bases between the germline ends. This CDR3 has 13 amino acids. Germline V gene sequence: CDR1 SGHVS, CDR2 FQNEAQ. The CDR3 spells CASSLARTMGPYF. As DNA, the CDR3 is TGTGCCAGCAGCTTAGCTCGGACTATGGGCCCGTACTTC.

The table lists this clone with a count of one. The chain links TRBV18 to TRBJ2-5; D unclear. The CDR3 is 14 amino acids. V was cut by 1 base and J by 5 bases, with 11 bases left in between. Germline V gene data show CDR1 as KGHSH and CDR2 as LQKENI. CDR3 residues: CASSPQSDPETQYF. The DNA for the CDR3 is TGTGCCAGCTCACCACAAAGCGACCCCGAGACCCAGTACTTC. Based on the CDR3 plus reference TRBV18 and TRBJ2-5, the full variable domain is NAGVMQNPRHLVRRRGQEARLRCSPMKGHSHVYWYRQLPEEGLKFMVYLQKENIIDESGMPKERFSAEFPKEGPSILRIQQVVRGDSAAYFCASSPQSDPETQYFGPGTRLLVL.

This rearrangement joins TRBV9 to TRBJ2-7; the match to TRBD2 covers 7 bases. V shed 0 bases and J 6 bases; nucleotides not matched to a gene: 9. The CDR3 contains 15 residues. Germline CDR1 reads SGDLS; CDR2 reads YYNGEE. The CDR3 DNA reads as TGTGCCAGCAGCGTAGACGGGACTACTCCTCGCGAGCAGTACTTC. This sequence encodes CASSVDGTTPREQYF.

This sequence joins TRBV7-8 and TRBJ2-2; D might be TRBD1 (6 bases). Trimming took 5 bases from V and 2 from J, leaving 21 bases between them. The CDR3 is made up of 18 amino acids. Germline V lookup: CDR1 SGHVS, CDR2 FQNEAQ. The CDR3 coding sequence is TGTGCCAGCAGCAAAACCACCCCCGGGACACCTAACACCGGGGAGCTGTTTTTT. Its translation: CASSKTTPGTPNTGELFF.

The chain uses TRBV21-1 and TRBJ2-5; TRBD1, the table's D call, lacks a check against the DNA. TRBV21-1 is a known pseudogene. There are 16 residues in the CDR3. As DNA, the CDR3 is TGTGCCAGCAGCAACCAGTTACAGGGGCGGACAGAGACCCAGTACTTC. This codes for CASSNQLQGRTETQYF.

The CDR3 nucleotides are TGTGCCAGCAGCCTGGGGCTCCCACAGGGCCAGCCCCAGCATTTT. It specifies CASSLGLPQGQPQHF. V usage is TRBV7-8 and J usage is TRBJ1-5; tentatively, D is TRBD1 (6 bases). V lost 5 bases and J lost 7, with 18 bases in between. The CDR3 loop spans 15 amino acids. The germline V gene has CDR1 SGHVS and CDR2 FQNEAQ.

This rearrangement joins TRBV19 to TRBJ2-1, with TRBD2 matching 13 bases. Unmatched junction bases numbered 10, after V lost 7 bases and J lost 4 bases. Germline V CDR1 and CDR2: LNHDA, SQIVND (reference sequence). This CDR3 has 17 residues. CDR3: CASKGTSGRDPYNEQFF. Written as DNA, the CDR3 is TGTGCCAGTAAGGGAACTAGCGGGAGGGACCCTTACAATGAGCAGTTCTTC.

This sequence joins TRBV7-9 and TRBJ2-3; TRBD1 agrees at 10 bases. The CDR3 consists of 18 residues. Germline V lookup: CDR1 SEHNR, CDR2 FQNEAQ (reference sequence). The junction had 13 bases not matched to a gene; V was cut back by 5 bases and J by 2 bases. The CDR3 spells CASSLTWTGGTDTDTQYF. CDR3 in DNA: TGTGCCAGCAGCCTAACCTGGACAGGGGGAACGGACACAGATACGCAGTATTTT.